This T cell receptor (beta chain) was obtained from a study of T cell responses to AZD1222 COVID-19 vaccine. Clones were read by immunoSEQ multiplex PCR, and TCRdb kept only the in-frame ones, dropping some. The repertoire holds about 130,000 clones, about 88% seen once, with 4.4% in the top ten. There are 14 residues in the CDR3. V shed 3 bases and J shed 4 bases, with 12 bases lying between them. CDR1 is MDHEN and CDR2 is SYDVKM in the germline V gene. V is TRBV28 and J is TRBJ1-2; TRBD1 is a possible D gene (5 bases). This specimen consisted of peripheral blood, obtained on day 0 of AZD1222 vaccination. This receptor was identified in an adult in good health. CDR3 nucleotides: TGTGCCAGCAGTTTGGGGGACTTGTTCTATGGCTACACCTTC. Amino acid sequence: CASSLGDLFYGYTF.